This passage covers 18 T cell receptor beta chains from one sample sequenced in a study of T cell responses to AZD1222 COVID-19 vaccine. Using immunoSEQ multiplex PCR, the repertoire was profiled, and TCRdb retains in-frame clones only, with some absent. Here the sample spans 130,000 or so clones, around nine tenths being singletons. The starting material was peripheral blood, obtained 28 days after the second dose of the MenACWY control vaccine. These receptors all stem from an adult who received the MenACWY meningococcal vaccine as a control.

This clone was seen only a few times. This chain joins TRBV4-1 and TRBJ1-3; weak D call: TRBD1 (5 bases). V dropped 1 base and J dropped 4 bases, with 11 bases sitting between them. In germline, CDR1 is MGHRA, CDR2 YSYEKL. The length of the CDR3 is 15 residues. The CDR3 protein is CASSQGDWSGNTIYF. The CDR3 coding sequence is TGCGCCAGCAGCCAAGGGGACTGGTCCGGAAACACCATATATTTT.

This clone was counted between two and nine times. The chain couples TRBV10-3 to TRBJ2-1; D not resolved. V was trimmed by 8 bases and J by 7 bases, leaving 15 bases between them. The CDR3 sequence is 13 residues long. Germline lookup yields CDR1 ENHRY and CDR2 SYGVKD. CDR3 sequence (DNA): TGTGCCATCGGGGATTTATTGGGGAATGAGCAGTTCTTC. As protein: CAIGDLLGNEQFF.

V usage is TRBV20-1 and J usage is TRBJ2-3; no clear D gene. V was cut by 2 bases and J by 4 bases, with 4 bases left in between. This CDR3 has 11 residues. Germline CDR1 and CDR2: DFQATT and SNEGSKA (reference sequence). CDR3 region: CSARHPDTQYF. CDR3 DNA sequence: TGCAGTGCTAGACACCCAGATACGCAGTATTTT.

This chain uses TRBV7-6 with TRBJ2-3; no firm D call. Germline CDR1 and CDR2: SGHVS and FNYEAQ. The CDR3 is made up of 15 amino acids. V was pared by 1 base and J by 0 bases, with 8 bases between. CDR3: CASSLEGRSTDTQYF. The CDR3 DNA reads TGTGCCAGCAGCTTAGAGGGCCGTAGCACAGATACGCAGTATTTT.

The rearrangement joins TRBV18 to TRBJ2-7, with 7 bases aligning to TRBD2. CDR3 length equals 16 residues. The V segment lost 3 bases and the J segment 0 bases; nucleotides outside the gene matches: 8. The germline CDR1 and CDR2 sequences are KGHSH and LQKENI. The CDR3: CASSPQLATSSYEQYF. Here the CDR3 DNA reads TGTGCCAGCTCACCTCAACTAGCGACGAGCTCCTACGAGCAGTACTTC.

This chain connects TRBV3-1 (or the pseudogene TRBV3-2) to TRBJ2-7; 14 nucleotides match TRBD2. The CDR3 contains 20 residues. V shed 0 bases and J 4 bases; nucleotides not matched to a gene: 14. Per the germline V gene, CDR1 is LGHDT and CDR2 is YNNKEL (reference sequence). In nucleotides, the CDR3 is TGTGCCAGCAGCCAAGATCCCAGGAGGACTAGCGGGGGGTCCCGTTACGAGCAGTACGTC. This translates into CASSQDPRRTSGGSRYEQYV.

This clone was observed a single time. V is TRBV3-1 (or the pseudogene TRBV3-2) and J is TRBJ2-2, with 10 bases lining up with TRBD2. CDR1 is LGHDT and CDR2 is YNNKEL in the germline V gene (reference sequence). The V gene end was trimmed by 3 bases and the J gene end by 0 bases; junction bases not matched to a gene: 1. The CDR3 has 16 amino acids. The CDR3 DNA is TGTGCCAGCAGCCACCTAGCGGGAGCGAACACCGGGGAGCTGTTTTTT. It is translated as CASSHLAGANTGELFF.

The CDR3 DNA is TGCGCCAGCAGCTTTGAAGGGGGTTTGCAGTACTTC. It encodes CASSFEGGLQYF. The chain is built from TRBV5-1 and TRBJ2-7; D perhaps matches TRBD1 (6 bases). The CDR3 spans 12 residues. V lost 2 bases, J lost 9 bases, and 12 bases lay in between. The germline V gene has CDR1 SGHRS and CDR2 YFSETQ.

V is TRBV5-1 and J is TRBJ2-4; D possibly corresponds to TRBD2 (6 bases). Germline V gene data show CDR1 as SGHRS and CDR2 as YFSETQ. This CDR3 spans 14 amino acids. Between the trimmed V and J ends, which lost 2 bases and 8 bases, there was a span of 14 bases. CDR3 region: CASSLEGPGDIQYF. In nucleotides, the CDR3 is TGCGCCAGCAGCTTAGAGGGGCCGGGAGACATTCAGTACTTC.

The rearrangement joins TRBV7-3 to TRBJ2-3; maybe TRBD1 (5 bases). This CDR3 has 16 amino acids. Germline V gene sequence: CDR1 SGHTA, CDR2 FQGTGA. Between the trimmed V and J ends, which lost 0 bases and 1 base, there was a span of 11 bases. This CDR3 reads CASSLTPRAGTDTQYF. CDR3 bases: TGTGCCAGCAGCTTAACCCCCAGGGCGGGCACAGATACGCAGTATTTT. Variable domain in full (rest from reference TRBV7-3 and TRBJ2-3): GAGVSQTPSNKVTEKGKYVELRCDPISGHTALYWYRQSLGQGPEFLIYFQGTGAADDSGLPNDRFFAVRPEGSVSTLKIQRTERGDSAVYLCASSLTPRAGTDTQYFGPGTRLTVL.

The chain carries TRBV6-6 and TRBJ2-6, with 7 bases aligning to TRBD2. Looked up from germline, CDR1 is MNHNY and CDR2 is SVGAGI (reference sequence). The trim removed 5 bases at V and 2 bases at J, leaving 12 bases unmatched. The CDR3 contains 18 residues. The CDR3 here is CASSPQERELPGANVLTF. The CDR3 bases are TGTGCCAGCAGTCCACAGGAGCGGGAACTGCCTGGGGCCAACGTCCTGACTTTC.

This rearrangement joins TRBV15 to TRBJ2-5; tentatively, D is TRBD1 or TRBD2 (5 bases each). The CDR3 runs to 15 residues. CDR1 and CDR2 from the germline V gene are LNHNV and YYDKDF (reference sequence). V lost 4 bases to trimming and J lost 5 bases, with 17 bases between them. The DNA for the CDR3 is TGTGCCACCAGCAAAACCCGGGGCGGACGGGAGACCCAGTACTTC. It codes for CATSKTRGGRETQYF.

The V and J genes are TRBV19 and TRBJ2-5; 8 positions match TRBD2. Germline trimming cut 3 bases from V and 4 bases from J; bases unmatched to any gene: 7. The CDR3 extends over 15 amino acids. CDR1 LNHDA and CDR2 SQIVND come from the germline V gene (reference sequence). This CDR3 is CASSIMAGGGETQYF. The CDR3 nucleotides read TGTGCCAGTAGTATCATGGCCGGGGGGGGAGAGACCCAGTACTTC.

The chain carries TRBV28 and TRBJ1-5; D is undetermined. Germline V lookup: CDR1 MDHEN, CDR2 SYDVKM. This CDR3 is 16 amino acids long. The V gene lost 2 bases and the J gene lost 0 bases, with 11 bases spanning the gap. The CDR3 sequence is CASSLAAWNSNQPQHF. Here the CDR3 DNA reads TGTGCCAGCAGTTTAGCTGCCTGGAATAGCAATCAGCCCCAGCATTTT.

The V gene is TRBV25-1, the J gene TRBJ1-4, with a possible D match to TRBD1 (5 bases). V was cut by 7 bases and J by 5 bases, with 11 bases left in between. Germline V gene sequence: CDR1 MGHDK, CDR2 SYGVNS. This CDR3 spans 13 amino acids. The CDR3 loop is CASNRDPNEKLFF. In DNA, the CDR3 is TGTGCCAGCAACCGGGACCCAAATGAAAAACTGTTTTTT.

This clone was counted once. The chain combines TRBV21-1 with TRBJ1-3; TRBD1 was called by the table and not checked on the DNA. TRBV21-1 is designated a pseudogene. The CDR3 has 12 residues. This chain's CDR3 is CASLYGLNTIYF. The CDR3 DNA is TGTGCCAGCTTATATGGGCTGAACACCATATATTTT.

The chain carries TRBV7-9 and TRBJ2-2; TRBD2 matches 7 bases. J was trimmed by 5 bases and V by 5 bases; bases with no gene match: 14. Germline CDR1 SEHNR, CDR2 FQNEAQ (reference sequence). The CDR3 is 17 amino acids. DNA for the CDR3: TGTGCCAGCAGCCGCCCCGGGCAGGTCGGGGGGACCGGGGAGCTGTTTTTT. Amino acid sequence: CASSRPGQVGGTGELFF.

The chain couples TRBV7-9 to TRBJ2-5; D may be TRBD2 (6 bases). Germline loops: CDR1 SEHNR, CDR2 FQNEAQ (reference sequence). This CDR3 region has 15 residues. Trimming stripped 5 bases from V and 0 bases from J, with 13 bases between. CDR3 amino acids: CASSQWDFYQETQYF. The CDR3 region has the DNA TGTGCCAGCAGCCAATGGGACTTCTACCAAGAGACCCAGTACTTC.